A single sample is the source of the 26 T cell receptor beta chains below, sequenced in a study of spatial heterogeneity in lung cancer. Described time point: sample taken at primary tumor resection. TCRdb itself ran the 5' RACE reads through MiXCR, one entry per CDR3 protein. This sample has around 37,000 distinct CDR3 sequences, with under 8.5% found just once. The specimen was PBMCs, collected at surgery. These receptor sequences come from a female donor with early-stage non-small cell lung cancer.

J is TRBJ2-5 and V is TRBV7-9, with TRBD2 identical over 8 bases. V lost 1 base and J lost 2; bases outside the gene matches: 12. The germline V gene has CDR1 SEHNR and CDR2 FQNEAQ (reference sequence). The CDR3 contains 18 residues. Here the CDR3 reads CASSLGRVAGYQQETQYF. DNA of the CDR3: TGTGCCAGCAGCTTAGGACGGGTAGCGGGGTACCAGCAAGAGACCCAGTACTTC.

Concerning this clonotype: A read error may explain this, as a much larger clone is one base away. It is likely a read error, because the conserved phenylalanine at the end of the CDR3 is missing. This chain links TRBV20-1 with TRBJ1-4; D may be TRBD1 (6 bases). CDR1 DFQATT and CDR2 SNEGSKA come from the germline V gene (reference sequence). The CDR3 contains 12 residues. V lost 6 bases, J lost 8 bases, and 13 bases lay in between. CDR3 in DNA: TGCAGTGCGATACAGGGAGGAGAAAAACTGTTTCTT. Its translation: CSAIQGGEKLFL.

This clonotype was seen at least ten times. The V and J genes are TRBV10-3 and TRBJ2-7; a weak D match, TRBD1 (7 bases). This CDR3 is 13 amino acids long. Germline CDR1 is ENHRY and CDR2 is SYGVKD. V lost 0 bases and J lost 7, with 10 bases in between. CDR3 nucleotides: TGTGCCATCAGTGAGTCTCAGGGGGGTGAGCAGTACTTC. Its translation is CAISESQGGEQYF.

This clonotype has more than one count but fewer than ten. This sequence joins TRBV29-1 and TRBJ2-3; possibly TRBD2 for D (6 bases). This CDR3 region has 15 residues. Trimming stripped 6 bases from V and 0 bases from J, with 16 bases between. Per the germline V gene, CDR1 is SQVTM and CDR2 is ANQGSEA. The CDR3 sequence: CSVDSGLPSTDTQYF. CDR3 nucleotides: TGCAGCGTCGACTCGGGACTTCCCAGCACAGATACGCAGTATTTT.

This clonotype has more than one count but fewer than ten. The rearrangement joins TRBV18 to TRBJ1-5, with 7 bases aligning to TRBD1. In germline, CDR1 is KGHSH, CDR2 LQKENI. The CDR3 length is 16 residues. The J segment lost 2 bases and the V segment lost 1 base, leaving 5 bases of the junction unmatched. This CDR3 is CASSPQSRGGNQPQHF. CDR3 coding DNA: TGTGCCAGCTCACCACAGAGCAGGGGGGGCAATCAGCCCCAGCATTTT.

Many counts were recorded for this clonotype. The genes are TRBV29-1 and TRBJ2-3; no firm D call. The CDR3 length is 14 residues. Germline CDR1 SQVTM, CDR2 ANQGSEA. The V and J ends lost 4 bases and 4 bases respectively, with 15 bases between them. CDR3: CSVGTVGPPDTQYF. In nucleotides, the CDR3 is TGCAGCGTTGGCACCGTAGGCCCCCCAGATACGCAGTATTTT.

The chain uses TRBV7-3 and TRBJ2-3; D perhaps matches TRBD1 (6 bases). The CDR3 is 15 residues long. V was trimmed by 4 bases and J by 1 base, leaving 12 bases between them. The V gene's germline CDR1 is SGHTA and CDR2 FQGTGA. The CDR3 here is CASSSQGPGTDTQYF. The CDR3 nucleotides are TGTGCCAGCAGCTCGCAGGGGCCTGGCACAGATACGCAGTATTTT.

The genes are TRBV10-3 and TRBJ1-2; the D is unclear. Germline values: CDR1 ENHRY, CDR2 SYGVKD. CDR3 size: 12 residues. V shed 3 bases and J shed 7 bases, with 9 bases lying between them. The CDR3 sequence: CAISENRVGYTF. In DNA form, the CDR3 reads TGTGCCATCAGTGAAAATAGGGTTGGCTACACCTTC.

This clonotype has ten or more counts. The chain employs TRBV7-8 and TRBJ1-6; no firm D call. V lost 5 bases to trimming and J lost 0 bases, with 11 bases between them. This CDR3 has 16 residues. CDR1 and CDR2 from the germline V gene are SGHVS and FQNEAQ. CDR3 loop: CASSKRVVSYNSPLHF. Written as DNA, the CDR3 is TGTGCCAGCAGCAAGCGGGTGGTCTCCTATAATTCACCCCTCCACTTT. Using reference TRBV7-8 and TRBJ1-6 for the parts outside the CDR3, the full variable domain is GAGVSQSPRYKVAKRGQDVALRCDPISGHVSLFWYQQALGQGPEFLTYFQNEAQLDKSGLPSDRFFAERPEGSVSTLKIQRTQQEDSAVYLCASSKRVVSYNSPLHFGNGTRLTVT.

This clonotype was observed at least ten times. This chain links TRBV28 with TRBJ1-2; D is undetermined. Germline values: CDR1 MDHEN, CDR2 SYDVKM. This CDR3 is 12 amino acids long. Trimming removed 3 bases from V and 4 bases from J, with 6 bases in between. CDR3 nucleotides: TGTGCCAGCAGTTTCCCCCCCTATGGCTACACCTTC. Its protein product is CASSFPPYGYTF.

This clonotype appeared many times. The V call is TRBV6-5, the J call TRBJ1-1; D possibly corresponds to TRBD1 (5 bases). Trimming cost V 4 bases and J 7 bases, with 7 bases left between them. Germline CDR1 is MNHEY and CDR2 is SVGAGI. The CDR3 has 11 amino acids. This chain's CDR3 is CASSWGSEAFF. The DNA for the CDR3 is TGTGCCAGCAGTTGGGGCAGTGAAGCTTTCTTT.

The chain links TRBV5-1 to TRBJ1-1; D not resolved. The CDR3 is 14 residues long. CDR1 and CDR2 from the germline V gene are SGHRS and YFSETQ. Trimming took 1 base from V and 1 from J, leaving 8 bases between them. The CDR3 here is CASSLLRTNTEAFF. DNA for the CDR3: TGCGCCAGCAGCTTGTTGCGGACGAACACTGAAGCTTTCTTT.

J is TRBJ2-1 and V is TRBV4-3, with D uncertain. CDR3 size: 14 residues. Germline V lookup: CDR1 LGHNA, CDR2 YSLEER. V lost 0 bases and J lost 6, with 9 bases in between. CDR3 residues: CASSQDRWPNEQFF. CDR3 sequence (DNA): TGCGCCAGCAGCCAAGATCGTTGGCCCAATGAGCAGTTCTTC.

There are many counts of this clonotype. The chain couples TRBV7-2 to TRBJ2-3; TRBD2 agrees at 8 bases. Trimming removed 6 bases from V and 2 bases from J; junction bases left unmatched: 7. This CDR3 region has 15 residues. Germline-derived CDR1 and CDR2 are SGHTA and FQGNSA. CDR3 loop: CASRPRLAITDTQYF. The CDR3 coding sequence is TGTGCCAGCAGGCCGAGACTAGCGATCACAGATACGCAGTATTTT. Combining the CDR3 with reference TRBV7-2 and TRBJ2-3 gives the whole variable domain GAGVSQSPSNKVTEKGKDVELRCDPISGHTALYWYRQSLGQGLEFLIYFQGNSAPDKSGLPSDRFSAERTGGSVSTLTIQRTQQEDSAVYLCASRPRLAITDTQYFGPGTRLTVL.

This clonotype qualifies as medium-sized. The chain recombines TRBV7-6 with TRBJ2-7; TRBD1 agrees at 9 bases. The CDR3 extends over 15 amino acids. Germline values: CDR1 SGHVS, CDR2 FNYEAQ. Germline trimming cut 4 bases from V and 0 bases from J; bases unmatched to any gene: 4. CDR3 sequence (DNA): TGTGCCAGCAGCTCAGGACAGGGGACCTCCTACGAGCAGTACTTC. Its translation is CASSSGQGTSYEQYF.

As regards this clonotype: With a much larger clone just one base away, this may be a read error. J is TRBJ2-3 and V is TRBV6-5, with D possibly being TRBD1 (6 bases). The V gene's germline CDR1 is MNHEY and CDR2 SVGAGI. There are 13 residues in the CDR3. The CDR3, as DNA: TGTGCCAGCGGTTACACAGGGCCAGATACGCAGTATTTT. It is translated as CASGYTGPDTQYF.

This clonotype was seen more than once but under ten times. The chain uses TRBV20-1 and TRBJ2-2; 10 nucleotides match TRBD2. Looked up from germline, CDR1 is DFQATT and CDR2 is SNEGSKA (reference sequence). With V trimmed by 2 bases and J by 3 bases, 15 bases remained unmatched. The CDR3 runs to 19 residues. This CDR3 is CSARYVLPGLADHTGELFF. The CDR3 bases are TGCAGTGCTAGATATGTGTTGCCTGGACTAGCGGACCACACCGGGGAGCTGTTTTTT.

By share of the sample, this clonotype is medium-sized. The chain is built from TRBV19 and TRBJ2-7; 7 nucleotides align to TRBD1. The CDR3 is made up of 14 amino acids. V shed 1 base, J shed 2 bases, and the junction held 2 bases outside the gene matches. Germline V gives CDR1 LNHDA, CDR2 SQIVND (reference sequence). The CDR3 bases are TGTGCCAGTAGTATAGCGACAGGGACCTACGAGCAGTACTTC. Translated, it gives CASSIATGTYEQYF.

This clonotype has a count of ten or more. This chain links TRBV12-3 or TRBV12-4 with TRBJ2-5; TRBD2 aligns across 13 bases. The length of the CDR3 is 18 residues. With V trimmed by 3 bases and J by 5 bases, 12 bases remained unmatched. CDR3 sequence reads: CASSFFPTSGGAEETQYF. The CDR3 DNA is TGTGCCAGCAGTTTCTTCCCCACTAGCGGGGGGGCTGAGGAGACCCAGTACTTC.

Comment on this clonotype: A junction boundary mismatches the germline segment, possibly from a read error. The V and J genes are TRBV12-3 or TRBV12-4 and TRBJ1-2; D ambiguous. The CDR3 sequence is 8 residues long. Here the CDR3 reads CASSLGAF. The DNA for the CDR3 is TGTGCCAGCAGTTTAGGAGCCTTC.

This clonotype was observed many times. The chain joins TRBV12-3 or TRBV12-4 to TRBJ1-4; D uncertain. V was pared by 6 bases and J by 8 bases, with 13 bases between. The CDR3 covers 13 residues. CDR3 in amino acids: CASRTLPGEKLFF. The CDR3 bases are TGTGCCAGCAGAACATTACCGGGAGAAAAACTGTTTTTT.

This clonotype was counted ten times or more. This chain joins TRBV2 and TRBJ1-1, with D possibly being TRBD1 (5 bases). Between the trimmed V and J ends, which lost 6 bases and 6 bases, there was a span of 14 bases. Germline V CDR1 and CDR2: SNHLY, FYNNEI. This CDR3 has 13 amino acids. CDR3 amino acids: CASRLEGDSEAFF. The CDR3 nucleotides are TGTGCCAGCAGATTGGAAGGGGATTCTGAAGCTTTCTTT.

The CDR3 reads CASSDTTRGAYEQYF. The CDR3 nucleotides read TGTGCCAGCAGTGATACAACAAGGGGAGCCTACGAGCAGTACTTC. V is TRBV25-1 and J is TRBJ2-7; D is tentatively TRBD1 or TRBD2 (5 bases each). Germline CDR1 MGHDK, CDR2 SYGVNS. The length of the CDR3 is 15 residues. V was clipped by 3 bases and J by 2 bases, with 14 bases between them.

The chain has TRBV18 and TRBJ2-1, with 13 bases that match TRBD2. Germline V lookup: CDR1 KGHSH, CDR2 LQKENI. J was trimmed by 5 bases and V by 6 bases; bases with no gene match: 7. This CDR3 is built from 16 residues. CDR3 amino acids: CASSRTSGSFNNEQFF. Here the CDR3 DNA reads TGTGCCAGCTCCCGGACTAGCGGGAGTTTCAACAATGAGCAGTTCTTC.

This clonotype was seen many times. The gene calls are TRBV5-1 and TRBJ2-1, with TRBD2 as a possible D gene (5 bases). The V end was cut by 0 bases, the J end by 0 bases, with 7 bases between. Germline CDR1 SGHRS, CDR2 YFSETQ. The CDR3 extends over 15 amino acids. The CDR3 DNA sequence: TGCGCCAGCAGCTTGGAAGGGAGCTCCTACAATGAGCAGTTCTTC. Protein sequence: CASSLEGSSYNEQFF.

This clonotype was observed at least ten times. The CDR3 spells CASSPWEKDGEAFF. DNA for the CDR3: TGTGCCAGCAGCCCATGGGAGAAGGACGGAGAAGCTTTCTTT. The chain joins TRBV3-1 to TRBJ1-1; D unclear. This CDR3 comprises 14 residues. The germline V and J ends were trimmed by 4 bases and 8 bases, with 17 bases remaining between them. Germline V lookup: CDR1 LGHDT, CDR2 YNNKEL (reference sequence).